Listed below are T cell receptor beta chains from one sample, sequenced in a study of blood T cell repertoires in COVID-19. Generated by immunoSEQ multiplex PCR, the TCRdb table keeps only in-frame clones and is missing some. Of approximately 350,000 clones listed, about 88% are singletons. Sequenced sample: peripheral blood. The source of these receptors is a woman in her seventies with COVID-19, enrolled during active disease. Each CDR3 is given with its conserved first and last residue. D genes are given only for firm matches. Part of the rows lack a size; the others show once, few, many or a class for expanded clones.

clone_size: -; j_call: TRBJ1-2; v_call: TRBV4-1; d_call: -; cdr3_aa: CASTLEGGLGGYTF; cdr3_nt: TGCGCCAGCACCTTAGAGGGGGGGCTGGGAGGCTACACCTTC
clone_size: once; j_call: TRBJ1-1; v_call: TRBV5-6; d_call: TRBD1; cdr3_aa: CASSRQGTNTEAFF; cdr3_nt: TGTGCCAGCAGCCGACAGGGCACGAACACTGAAGCTTTCTTT
clone_size: -; j_call: TRBJ2-1; v_call: TRBV7-7; d_call: TRBD1; cdr3_aa: CASSSGTGAYNEQFF; cdr3_nt: TGTGCCAGCAGTTCCGGGACAGGGGCCTACAATGAGCAGTTCTTC
clone_size: -; j_call: TRBJ1-2; v_call: TRBV24-1; d_call: -; cdr3_aa: CATSAAGNYGYTF; cdr3_nt: TGTGCCACCAGTGCCGCAGGGAACTATGGCTACACCTTC
clone_size: -; j_call: TRBJ2-7; v_call: TRBV19; d_call: -; cdr3_aa: CASSTAGGIYEQYF; cdr3_nt: TGTGCCAGTAGTACCGCTGGGGGGATTTACGAGCAGTACTTC
clone_size: -; j_call: TRBJ1-1; v_call: TRBV5-1; d_call: -; cdr3_aa: CASSLIGDVNTEAFF; cdr3_nt: TGCGCCAGCAGCTTAATAGGGGATGTGAACACTGAAGCTTTCTTT
clone_size: -; j_call: TRBJ1-3; v_call: TRBV18; d_call: TRBD1; cdr3_aa: CASSPPGQSSGNTIYF; cdr3_nt: TGTGCCAGCTCACCACCGGGACAGAGCTCTGGAAACACCATATATTTT
clone_size: -; j_call: TRBJ1-2; v_call: TRBV2; d_call: TRBD1; cdr3_aa: CASSEGTGVGYGYTF; cdr3_nt: TGTGCCAGCAGTGAAGGGACAGGGGTGGGCTATGGCTACACCTTC
clone_size: -; j_call: TRBJ1-4; v_call: TRBV6-5; d_call: TRBD1; cdr3_aa: CASSNRGLGEKLFF; cdr3_nt: TGTGCCAGCAGTAACAGGGGCCTGGGTGAAAAACTGTTTTTT
clone_size: -; j_call: TRBJ2-5; v_call: TRBV6-1; d_call: TRBD2; cdr3_aa: CASSAPFGTSGGASETQYF; cdr3_nt: TGTGCCAGCAGTGCCCCCTTTGGGACTAGCGGGGGGGCCTCGGAGACCCAGTACTTC
clone_size: once; j_call: TRBJ1-1; v_call: TRBV23-1; d_call: -; cdr3_aa: CASPKQGEAFF; cdr3_nt: TGCGCCAGCCCTAAACAGGGAGAGGCTTTCTTT
clone_size: -; j_call: TRBJ1-1; v_call: TRBV20-1; d_call: TRBD1; cdr3_aa: CSGQGDTEAFF; cdr3_nt: TGCAGTGGACAGGGAGACACTGAAGCTTTCTTT
clone_size: -; j_call: TRBJ1-1; v_call: TRBV6-4; d_call: TRBD1; cdr3_aa: CASSDSRDRDNTEAFF; cdr3_nt: TGTGCCAGCAGTGACTCCCGGGACAGGGACAACACTGAAGCTTTCTTT
clone_size: -; j_call: TRBJ2-2; v_call: TRBV9; d_call: -; cdr3_aa: CASSVEQGGTGELFF; cdr3_nt: TGTGCCAGCAGCGTAGAACAGGGCGGGACCGGGGAGCTGTTTTTT
clone_size: -; j_call: TRBJ2-1; v_call: TRBV11-2; d_call: -; cdr3_aa: CASSAQGNEQFF; cdr3_nt: TGTGCCAGCAGCGCCCAGGGCAATGAGCAGTTCTTC
clone_size: -; j_call: TRBJ2-2; v_call: TRBV18; d_call: TRBD1; cdr3_aa: CASSTGWRTGELFF; cdr3_nt: TGTGCCAGCTCGACAGGGTGGAGGACCGGGGAGCTGTTTTTT
clone_size: -; j_call: TRBJ1-1; v_call: TRBV20-1; d_call: -; cdr3_aa: CSASGRDTEAFF; cdr3_nt: TGCAGTGCTAGTGGACGGGACACTGAAGCTTTCTTT
clone_size: -; j_call: TRBJ1-5; v_call: TRBV12-3/TRBV12-4; d_call: -; cdr3_aa: CASNTGGQPQHF; cdr3_nt: TGTGCCAGCAATACCGGCGGTCAGCCCCAGCATTTT
clone_size: -; j_call: TRBJ1-1; v_call: TRBV7-9; d_call: -; cdr3_aa: CASSFPGWTEAFF; cdr3_nt: TGTGCCAGCAGCTTCCCGGGGTGGACTGAAGCTTTCTTT
clone_size: -; j_call: TRBJ1-1; v_call: TRBV21-1; d_call: -; cdr3_aa: CASSKKEITGGLEWYTEAFF; cdr3_nt: TGTGCCAGCAGCAAAAAGGAAATCACAGGGGGCCTCGAGTGGTACACTGAAGCTTTCTTT
clone_size: -; j_call: TRBJ2-7; v_call: TRBV27; d_call: TRBD1; cdr3_aa: CASSPDRGRNYEQYF; cdr3_nt: TGTGCCAGCAGTCCGGACAGGGGGCGTAACTACGAGCAGTACTTC
clone_size: -; j_call: TRBJ2-7; v_call: TRBV5-1; d_call: -; cdr3_aa: CASSPSFTYEQYF; cdr3_nt: TGCGCCAGCAGCCCTAGTTTCACCTACGAGCAGTACTTC
clone_size: -; j_call: TRBJ1-2; v_call: TRBV18; d_call: -; cdr3_aa: CASSPGPNYGYTF; cdr3_nt: TGTGCCAGCTCACCAGGGCCTAACTATGGCTACACCTTC
clone_size: -; j_call: TRBJ2-3; v_call: TRBV27; d_call: TRBD2; cdr3_aa: CASSFPTSGGLYF; cdr3_nt: TGTGCCAGCAGTTTCCCTACTAGCGGGGGGTTGTATTTT
clone_size: -; j_call: TRBJ1-2; v_call: TRBV9; d_call: -; cdr3_aa: CASSVTDRPSYGYTF; cdr3_nt: TGTGCCAGCAGCGTGACCGACAGGCCCTCCTATGGCTACACCTTC
clone_size: -; j_call: TRBJ1-2; v_call: TRBV14; d_call: -; cdr3_aa: CASSQDLRGLGYTF; cdr3_nt: TGTGCCAGCAGCCAAGATCTTAGGGGTTTAGGCTACACCTTC
clone_size: -; j_call: TRBJ1-5; v_call: TRBV6-2/TRBV6-3; d_call: -; cdr3_aa: CASSYSITNQPQHF; cdr3_nt: TGTGCCAGCAGTTACAGTATTACAAATCAGCCCCAGCATTTT
clone_size: few; j_call: TRBJ1-3; v_call: TRBV28; d_call: -; cdr3_aa: CASSLRGSGGNTIYF; cdr3_nt: TGTGCCAGCAGTTTACGGGGGTCGGGTGGAAACACCATATATTTT
clone_size: -; j_call: TRBJ2-5; v_call: TRBV18; d_call: -; cdr3_aa: CASSPGQGQETQYF; cdr3_nt: TGTGCCAGCTCACCCGGCCAGGGCCAAGAGACCCAGTACTTC
clone_size: -; j_call: TRBJ1-6; v_call: TRBV5-6; d_call: TRBD1; cdr3_aa: CASSDRDSPLHF; cdr3_nt: TGTGCCAGCAGCGACAGGGATTCACCCCTCCACTTT
clone_size: -; j_call: TRBJ2-3; v_call: TRBV7-9; d_call: TRBD2; cdr3_aa: CASSSSGGFTDTQYF; cdr3_nt: TGTGCCAGCAGCTCTAGCGGGGGATTCACAGATACGCAGTATTTT
clone_size: once; j_call: TRBJ1-2; v_call: TRBV18; d_call: TRBD1; cdr3_aa: CASSPSGTGLYGYTF; cdr3_nt: TGTGCCAGCTCACCATCCGGGACAGGGTTATATGGCTACACCTTC
clone_size: -; j_call: TRBJ2-3; v_call: TRBV4-2; d_call: TRBD2; cdr3_aa: CASSSSAGGNTDTQYF; cdr3_nt: TGTGCCAGCAGCTCCTCAGCGGGGGGGAATACAGATACGCAGTATTTT
clone_size: -; j_call: TRBJ2-5; v_call: TRBV12-3/TRBV12-4; d_call: -; cdr3_aa: CASKLIGTQYF; cdr3_nt: TGTGCCAGCAAACTGATTGGGACCCAGTACTTC
clone_size: few; j_call: TRBJ1-5; v_call: TRBV28; d_call: TRBD1; cdr3_aa: CASSSPTGGGQPQHF; cdr3_nt: TGTGCCAGCAGTTCCCCCACAGGGGGCGGTCAGCCCCAGCATTTT
clone_size: -; j_call: TRBJ2-1; v_call: TRBV30; d_call: TRBD1; cdr3_aa: CAVSGQLYNEQFF; cdr3_nt: TGTGCCGTCTCGGGACAGTTATACAATGAGCAGTTCTTC
clone_size: -; j_call: TRBJ2-7; v_call: TRBV7-2; d_call: TRBD1; cdr3_aa: CASSLRTGDEQYF; cdr3_nt: TGTGCCAGCAGCTTAAGGACAGGAGACGAGCAGTACTTC
clone_size: -; j_call: TRBJ1-2; v_call: TRBV28; d_call: -; cdr3_aa: CASSSTLRGHYGYTF; cdr3_nt: TGTGCCAGCAGTTCGACCCTCAGGGGTCACTATGGCTACACCTTC
clone_size: -; j_call: TRBJ2-7; v_call: TRBV27; d_call: TRBD1; cdr3_aa: CASRPGQGTGQYF; cdr3_nt: TGTGCCAGCAGGCCGGGACAGGGGACAGGGCAGTACTTC
clone_size: -; j_call: TRBJ2-2; v_call: TRBV10-2; d_call: TRBD2; cdr3_aa: CASSEAGGPIGELFF; cdr3_nt: TGCGCCAGCAGTGAAGCGGGGGGGCCGATCGGGGAGCTGTTTTTT
clone_size: -; j_call: TRBJ1-2; v_call: TRBV30; d_call: TRBD1; cdr3_aa: CAWMGQGAQMGYTF; cdr3_nt: TGTGCCTGGATGGGACAGGGGGCGCAAATGGGCTACACCTTC
clone_size: -; j_call: TRBJ1-2; v_call: TRBV19; d_call: TRBD1; cdr3_aa: CASSTRDRSNYGYTF; cdr3_nt: TGTGCCAGTAGTACCCGGGACAGGTCGAACTATGGCTACACCTTC
clone_size: -; j_call: TRBJ2-7; v_call: TRBV6-6; d_call: TRBD2; cdr3_aa: CASSYATSGGEQYF; cdr3_nt: TGTGCCAGCAGTTACGCGACTAGCGGGGGCGAGCAGTACTTC
clone_size: -; j_call: TRBJ1-1; v_call: TRBV5-4; d_call: -; cdr3_aa: CASSSFGGIVTEAFF; cdr3_nt: TGTGCCAGCAGCTCGTTTGGGGGCATAGTGACTGAAGCTTTCTTT
clone_size: once; j_call: TRBJ1-2; v_call: TRBV3-1/TRBV3-2; d_call: -; cdr3_aa: CASSLQPGTNYGYTF; cdr3_nt: TGTGCCAGCAGCTTACAACCCGGGACTAACTATGGCTACACCTTC
clone_size: -; j_call: TRBJ2-7; v_call: TRBV5-6; d_call: -; cdr3_aa: CASSRARASSYEQYF; cdr3_nt: TGTGCCAGCAGCCGGGCCAGGGCTTCCTCCTACGAGCAGTACTTC
clone_size: -; j_call: TRBJ1-6; v_call: TRBV23-1; d_call: TRBD1; cdr3_aa: CASTKKGQGKPSYNSPLHF; cdr3_nt: TGCGCCAGCACCAAAAAGGGACAGGGAAAACCCTCCTATAATTCACCCCTCCACTTT
clone_size: -; j_call: TRBJ1-6; v_call: TRBV4-3; d_call: TRBD1; cdr3_aa: CASSPSDRDNSPLHF; cdr3_nt: TGCGCCAGCAGCCCCTCAGACAGGGATAATTCACCCCTCCACTTT